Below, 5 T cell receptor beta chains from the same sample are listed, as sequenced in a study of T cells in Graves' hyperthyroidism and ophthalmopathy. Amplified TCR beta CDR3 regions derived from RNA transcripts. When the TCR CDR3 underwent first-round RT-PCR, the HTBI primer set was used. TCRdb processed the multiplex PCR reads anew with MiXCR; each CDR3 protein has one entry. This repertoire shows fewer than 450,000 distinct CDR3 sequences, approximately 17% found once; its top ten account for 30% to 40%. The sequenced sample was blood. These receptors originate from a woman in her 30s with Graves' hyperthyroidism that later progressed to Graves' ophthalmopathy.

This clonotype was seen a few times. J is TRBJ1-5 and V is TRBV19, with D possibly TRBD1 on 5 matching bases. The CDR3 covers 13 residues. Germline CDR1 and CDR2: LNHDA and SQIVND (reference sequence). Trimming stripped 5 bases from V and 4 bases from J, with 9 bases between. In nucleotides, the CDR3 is TGTGCCAGTAGTTGGGGGTTTAATCAGCCCCAGCATTTT. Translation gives CASSWGFNQPQHF.

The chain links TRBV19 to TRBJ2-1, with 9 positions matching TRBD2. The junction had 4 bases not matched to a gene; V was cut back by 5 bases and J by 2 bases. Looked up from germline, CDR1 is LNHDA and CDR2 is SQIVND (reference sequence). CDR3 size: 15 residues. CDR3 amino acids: CASSHSGSAYNEQFF. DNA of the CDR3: TGTGCCAGTAGTCATAGCGGGAGCGCCTACAATGAGCAGTTCTTC. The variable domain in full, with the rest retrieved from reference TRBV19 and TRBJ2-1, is DGGITQSPKYLFRKEGQNVTLSCEQNLNHDAMYWYRQDPGQGLRLIYYSQIVNDFQKGDIAEGYSVSREKKESFPLTVTSAQKNPTAFYLCASSHSGSAYNEQFFGPGTRLTVL.

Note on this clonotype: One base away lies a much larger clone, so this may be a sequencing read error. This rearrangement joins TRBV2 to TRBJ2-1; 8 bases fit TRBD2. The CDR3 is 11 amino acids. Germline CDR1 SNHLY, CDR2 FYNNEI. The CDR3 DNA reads TGTGCCAGCAGTCGGGGGGGAGAGCGGTTCTTC. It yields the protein CASSRGGERFF.

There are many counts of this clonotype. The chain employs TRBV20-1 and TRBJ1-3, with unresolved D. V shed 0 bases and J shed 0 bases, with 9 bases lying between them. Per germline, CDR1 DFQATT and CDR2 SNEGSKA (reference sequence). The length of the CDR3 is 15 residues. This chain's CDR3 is CSARDQVYSGNTIYF. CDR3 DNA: TGCAGTGCTAGAGATCAGGTCTACTCTGGAAACACCATATATTTT.

The CDR3 nucleotides read TGCAGTGCTAGAGATCAACTAGCGGGGGGCTACTGGGGCACAGATACGCAGTATTTT. This sequence encodes CSARDQLAGGYWGTDTQYF. The chain links TRBV20-1 to TRBJ2-3, with 12 bases that match TRBD2. The V gene end was trimmed by 0 bases and the J gene end by 1 base; junction bases not matched to a gene: 11. CDR1 DFQATT and CDR2 SNEGSKA come from the germline V gene (reference sequence). The CDR3 length is 19 residues.